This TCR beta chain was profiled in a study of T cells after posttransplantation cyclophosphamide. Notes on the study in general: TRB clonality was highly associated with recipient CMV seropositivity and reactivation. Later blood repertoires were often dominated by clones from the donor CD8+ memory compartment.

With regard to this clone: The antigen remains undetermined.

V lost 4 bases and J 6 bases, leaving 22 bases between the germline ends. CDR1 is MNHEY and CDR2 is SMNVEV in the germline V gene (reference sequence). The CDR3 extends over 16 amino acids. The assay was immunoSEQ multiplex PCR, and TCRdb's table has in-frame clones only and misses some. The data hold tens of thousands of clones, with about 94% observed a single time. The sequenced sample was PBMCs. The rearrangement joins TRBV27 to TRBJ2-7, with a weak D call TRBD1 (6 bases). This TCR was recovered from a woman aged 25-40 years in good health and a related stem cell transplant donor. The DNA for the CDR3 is TGTGCCAGCAGTTCACCCTCCCGGGACATTATCGGCGAGCAGTACTTC. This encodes CASSSPSRDIIGEQYF.